The 13 T cell receptor beta chains reported below all come from one sample, sequenced in a study of CXCR3-negative and CXCR3-positive naive CD8 T cells. UMI-labeled 5' RACE TRB cDNA libraries were prepared from the cells. Reprocessing the 5' RACE reads, TCRdb reports a single entry for every CDR3 protein and omits DNA. Recorded here are 23,000 or so distinct CDR3 sequences; the top ten clones represent less than 5%. Sequencing was done on a sample of naive CXCR3- CD8+ T cells from blood. Subset: CD45RO-CCR7+CD27+CD95- naive CD8+ T cells lacking CXCR3 (TNR3-). These receptors all come from a human donor in good health. Some clones in this sample may be carry-over from other donors' samples.

The rearrangement uses TRBV28 and TRBJ1-5; TCRdb's assignment of TRBD1 cannot be checked, as there is no DNA. Germline CDR1 is MDHEN and CDR2 is SYDVKM. The CDR3 runs to 17 residues. The CDR3: CASSLRGVGVQNQPQHF.

V gene TRBV20-1 combines with J gene TRBJ1-1. The CDR3 sequence is 12 residues long. CDR1 is DFQATT, CDR2 SNEGSKA, per germline (reference sequence). This CDR3 is CSVEDLEPEAFF.

The rearrangement joins TRBV5-1 to TRBJ2-1; the D gene TCRdb calls, TRBD1, cannot be checked with no DNA. CDR1 SGHRS and CDR2 YFSETQ come from the germline V gene. CDR3 length: 13 residues. Here the CDR3 reads CASSGVTGNEQFF.

The chain uses TRBV9 and TRBJ1-6; TCRdb calls TRBD1, which cannot be checked without DNA. The CDR3 runs to 16 residues. Germline CDR1 is SGDLS and CDR2 is YYNGEE. CDR3 protein: CASSVAPRAASSPLHF. The whole variable domain, remainder taken from reference TRBV9 and TRBJ1-6, is DSGVTQTPKHLITATGQRVTLRCSPRSGDLSVYWYQQSLDQGLQFLIQYYNGEERAKGNILERFSAQQFPDLHSELNLSSLELGDSALYFCASSVAPRAASSPLHFGNGTRLTVT.

This chain joins TRBV20-1 and TRBJ2-7; TCRdb calls TRBD1, which cannot be checked without DNA. Germline V gene data show CDR1 as DFQATT and CDR2 as SNEGSKA (reference sequence). The CDR3 spans 14 residues. Here the CDR3 reads CSASLDRGRYEQYF.

The rearrangement uses TRBV29-1 and TRBJ2-7. CDR3 length: 15 residues. Looked up from germline, CDR1 is SQVTM and CDR2 is ANQGSEA. Here the CDR3 reads CSVEIRELSSYEQYF.

The chain joins TRBV11-2 to TRBJ2-3; there is no DNA to check the TCRdb D call of TRBD1. CDR3 length: 15 residues. CDR1 and CDR2 (germline): SGHAT, FQNNGV. CDR3 protein: CASSHGTTSTDTQYF.

The rearrangement joins TRBV7-6 to TRBJ2-5; lacking DNA, the TRBD1 call made by TCRdb goes unchecked. Germline CDR1 SGHVS, CDR2 FNYEAQ. This CDR3 region has 11 residues. CDR3 sequence reads: CASSLGGGQYF. The variable domain in full, with the rest retrieved from reference TRBV7-6 and TRBJ2-5, is GAGVSQSPRYKVTKRGQDVALRCDPISGHVSLYWYRQALGQGPEFLTYFNYEAQQDKSGLPNDRFSAERPEGSISTLTIQRTEQRDSAMYRCASSLGGGQYFGPGTRLLVL.

This chain uses TRBV13 with TRBJ2-7; TCRdb lists TRBD1, though no DNA is available to test this call. The germline CDR1 and CDR2 sequences are PRHDT and FYEKMQ (reference sequence). There are 14 residues in the CDR3. This CDR3 is CASSAGGTSYEQYF.

V usage is TRBV5-5 and J usage is TRBJ2-1; TCRdb calls TRBD1, which cannot be checked without DNA. This CDR3 is built from 15 residues. Germline lookup yields CDR1 SGHKS and CDR2 YYEKEE (reference sequence). This CDR3 reads CASSLEGQGYNEQFF.

The CDR3 here is CSVESYRDEQFF. The genes are TRBV29-1 and TRBJ2-1. CDR3 size: 12 residues. The V gene's germline CDR1 is SQVTM and CDR2 ANQGSEA.

The rearrangement links TRBV4-3 to TRBJ2-7; TCRdb lists TRBD1, though no DNA is available to test this call. This CDR3 region has 14 residues. Germline CDR1 LGHNA, CDR2 YSLEER. CDR3 loop: CASSQWDTSNEQYF.

The chain combines TRBV7-2 with TRBJ2-7; TCRdb reports TRBD1, a call that lacks DNA to check it against. This CDR3 contains 13 residues. Germline V gene lookup returns CDR1 SGHTA and CDR2 FQGNSA. CDR3 in amino acids: CASSFGTAYEQYF. Based on the CDR3 plus reference TRBV7-2 and TRBJ2-7, the full variable domain is GAGVSQSPSNKVTEKGKDVELRCDPISGHTALYWYRQSLGQGLEFLIYFQGNSAPDKSGLPSDRFSAERTGGSVSTLTIQRTQQEDSAVYLCASSFGTAYEQYFGPGTRLTVT.